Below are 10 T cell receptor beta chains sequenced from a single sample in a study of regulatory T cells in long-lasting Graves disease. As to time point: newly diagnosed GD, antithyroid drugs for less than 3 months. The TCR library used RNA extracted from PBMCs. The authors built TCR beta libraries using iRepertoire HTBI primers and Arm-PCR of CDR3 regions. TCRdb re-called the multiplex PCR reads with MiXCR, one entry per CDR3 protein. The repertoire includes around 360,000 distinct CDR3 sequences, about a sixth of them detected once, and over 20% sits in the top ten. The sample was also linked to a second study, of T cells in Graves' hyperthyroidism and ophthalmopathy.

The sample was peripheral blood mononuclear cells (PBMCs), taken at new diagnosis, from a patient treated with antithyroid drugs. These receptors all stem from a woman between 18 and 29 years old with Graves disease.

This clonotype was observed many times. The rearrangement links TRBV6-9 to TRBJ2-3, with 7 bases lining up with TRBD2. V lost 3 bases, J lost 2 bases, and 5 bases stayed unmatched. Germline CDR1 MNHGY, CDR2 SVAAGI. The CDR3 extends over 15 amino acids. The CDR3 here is CASSYLAEITDTQYF. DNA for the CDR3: TGTGCCAGCAGTTACCTAGCGGAGATCACAGATACGCAGTATTTT.

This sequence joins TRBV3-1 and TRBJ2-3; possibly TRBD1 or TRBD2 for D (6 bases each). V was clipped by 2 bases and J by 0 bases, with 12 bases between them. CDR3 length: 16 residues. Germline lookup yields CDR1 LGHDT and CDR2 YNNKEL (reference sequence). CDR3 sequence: CASSQRGASSTDTQYF. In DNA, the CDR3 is TGTGCCAGCAGCCAAAGGGGGGCCAGTAGCACAGATACGCAGTATTTT.

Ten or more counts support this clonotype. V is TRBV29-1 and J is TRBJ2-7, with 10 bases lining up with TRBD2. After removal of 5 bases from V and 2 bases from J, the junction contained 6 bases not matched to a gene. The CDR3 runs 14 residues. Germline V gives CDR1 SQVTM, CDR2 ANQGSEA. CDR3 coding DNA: TGCAGCGTTCCATTAGCGGGGGGTACCTACGAGCAGTACTTC. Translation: CSVPLAGGTYEQYF.

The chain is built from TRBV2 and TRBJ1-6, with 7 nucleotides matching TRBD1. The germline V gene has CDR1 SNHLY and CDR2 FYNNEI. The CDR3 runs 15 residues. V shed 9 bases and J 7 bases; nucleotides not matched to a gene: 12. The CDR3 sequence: CARNQGDAVNSPLHF. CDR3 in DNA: TGTGCCAGAAATCAGGGGGACGCAGTGAATTCACCCCTCCACTTT.

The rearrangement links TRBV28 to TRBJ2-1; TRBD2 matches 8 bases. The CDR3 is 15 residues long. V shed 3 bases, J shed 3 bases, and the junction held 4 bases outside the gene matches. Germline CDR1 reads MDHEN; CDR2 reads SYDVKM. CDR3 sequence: CASSFGGDGYNEQFF. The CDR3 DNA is TGTGCCAGCAGTTTCGGGGGGGATGGCTACAATGAGCAGTTCTTC.

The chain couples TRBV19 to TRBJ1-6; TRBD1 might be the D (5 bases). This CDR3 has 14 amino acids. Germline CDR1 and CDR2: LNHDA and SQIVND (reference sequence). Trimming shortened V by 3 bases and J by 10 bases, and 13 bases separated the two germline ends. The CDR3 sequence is CASSIHQGKSPLHF. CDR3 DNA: TGTGCCAGTAGTATCCATCAGGGAAAGTCACCCCTCCACTTT.

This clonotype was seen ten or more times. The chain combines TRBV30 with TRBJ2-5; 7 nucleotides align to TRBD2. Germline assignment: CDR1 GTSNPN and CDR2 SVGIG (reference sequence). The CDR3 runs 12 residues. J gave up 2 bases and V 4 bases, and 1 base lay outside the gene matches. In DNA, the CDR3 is TGTGCCTGGACTAGCGGTCAAGAGACCCAGTACTTC. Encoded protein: CAWTSGQETQYF.

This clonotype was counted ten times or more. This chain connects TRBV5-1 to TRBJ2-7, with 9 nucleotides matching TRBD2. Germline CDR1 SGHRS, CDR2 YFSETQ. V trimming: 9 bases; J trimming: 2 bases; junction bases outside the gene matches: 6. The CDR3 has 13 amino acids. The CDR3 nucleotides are TGCGCCACCAGACTAGCGGACCCCTACGAGCAGTACTTC. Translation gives CATRLADPYEQYF.

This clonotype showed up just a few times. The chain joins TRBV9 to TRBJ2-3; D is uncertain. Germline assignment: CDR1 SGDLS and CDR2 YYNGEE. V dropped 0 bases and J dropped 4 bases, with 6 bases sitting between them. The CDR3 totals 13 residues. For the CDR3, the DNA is TGTGCCAGCAGCGTAGGGGCGGCAGATACGCAGTATTTT. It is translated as CASSVGAADTQYF.

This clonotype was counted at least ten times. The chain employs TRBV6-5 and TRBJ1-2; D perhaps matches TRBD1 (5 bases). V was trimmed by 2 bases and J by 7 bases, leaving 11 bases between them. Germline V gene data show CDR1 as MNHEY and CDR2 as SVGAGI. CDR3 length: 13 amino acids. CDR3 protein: CASSYQGGFGYTF. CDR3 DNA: TGTGCCAGCAGTTACCAGGGAGGATTTGGCTACACCTTC.